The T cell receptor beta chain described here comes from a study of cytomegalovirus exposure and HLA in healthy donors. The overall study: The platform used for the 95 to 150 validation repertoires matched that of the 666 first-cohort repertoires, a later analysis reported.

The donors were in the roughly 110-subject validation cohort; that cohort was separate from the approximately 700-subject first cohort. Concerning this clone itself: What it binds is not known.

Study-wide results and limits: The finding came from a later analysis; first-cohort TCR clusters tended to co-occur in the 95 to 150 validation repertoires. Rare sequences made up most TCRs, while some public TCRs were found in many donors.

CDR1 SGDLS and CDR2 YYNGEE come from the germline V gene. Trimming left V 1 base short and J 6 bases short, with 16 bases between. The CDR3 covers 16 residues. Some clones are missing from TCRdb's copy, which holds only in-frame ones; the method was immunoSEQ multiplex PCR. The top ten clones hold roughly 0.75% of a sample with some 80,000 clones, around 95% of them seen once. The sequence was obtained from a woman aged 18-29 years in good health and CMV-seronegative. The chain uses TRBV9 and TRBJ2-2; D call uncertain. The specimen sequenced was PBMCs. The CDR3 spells CASSVYSSSASGELFF. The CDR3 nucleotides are TGTGCCAGCAGCGTATATTCTTCCTCAGCGTCCGGGGAGCTGTTTTTT.